The clone carrying this T cell receptor beta chain occurred a few times. Trimming took off 9 bases at V and 6 bases at J, with 21 bases between the two ends. CDR1 and CDR2 (germline): LNHDA, SQIVND (reference sequence). CDR3 length: 15 residues. The data belong to a study of identical twins. A universal primer site came from template switching; cDNA carried unique molecular identifiers. TCRdb reprocessed the 5' RACE reads with MiXCR, giving one entry per CDR3 protein. The sample lists a few hundred thousand distinct CDR3 sequences, 10% to 13% occurring once. This TCR derives from a man aged 45-65 years in good health. This sequence joins TRBV19 and TRBJ1-5; perhaps TRBD1 as D (6 bases). The sequenced sample was memory T cells sorted from blood. CDR3 in DNA: TGTGCCAGCTCCCCCCGGCAGGGGAGCGCTCAGCCCCAGCATTTT. It codes for CASSPRQGSAQPQHF.